This section outlines one TCR beta chain sequence together with its context. Its matching antigen is unknown. This CDR3 has 14 residues. Trimming at V came to 0 bases and at J to 6 bases, leaving 4 bases not matched to a gene. The germline gives CDR1 SGDLS, CDR2 YYNGEE. The entry originates in a study of glioma-infiltrating T cells after dendritic cell vaccination. Study as a whole: Samples are from glioblastoma patients in Phase I and II dendritic cell vaccine trials.

Findings of the study overall: Only a small number of patients had complete blood and tumor samples.

Primers: 60 V beta forward and 13 J beta reverse. Data came from immunoSEQ multiplex PCR; TCRdb stores just in-frame clones and leaves some out. The repertoire holds about 99,000 clones, with 75% to 85% as singletons. Only patients with spare fresh-frozen tumor and over two years of follow-up were included. The TCR sequence derives from a human donor with glioblastoma. The chain uses TRBV9 and TRBJ2-7; 9 bases agree with TRBD1. Sequencing used blood, obtained before dendritic cell vaccination. The CDR3 region is CASSVAGQGGEQYF. The DNA for the CDR3 is TGTGCCAGCAGCGTAGCGGGACAGGGCGGCGAGCAGTACTTC.